This note documents a single T cell receptor beta chain sequence. The sample is drawn from a study of blood T cell repertoires in COVID-19. Across the study: The United States, Italy and Spain provided the acute and convalescent COVID-19 samples. Sample material is recorded as cDNA or gDNA derived from T cells, B-cell-depleted T cells, or PBMCs.

In the original processing: Reference gene primer amplification yielded estimated nucleated cell counts. Clones were sequenced by immunoSEQ multiplex PCR, and TCRdb holds only the in-frame ones, with some missing. D and trimming come from the DNA, and the V and J calls and clone size come from that table. Of fewer than 250,000 clones listed, about four fifths are singletons. Unmatched junction bases numbered 10, after V lost 0 bases and J lost 8 bases. The germline gives CDR1 LNHNV, CDR2 YYDKDF (reference sequence). This CDR3 is built from 16 residues. This clonotype was obtained from a woman aged 45 to 65 with acute or convalescent COVID-19. The chain is built from TRBV15 and TRBJ1-2; 9 nucleotides agree with TRBD1. Sequencing used peripheral blood. The CDR3 coding sequence is TGTGCCACCAGCAGAGAGAACAGGGGGCTTCCTCAAGGCTACACCTTC. Translated, it gives CATSRENRGLPQGYTF.